The 2 T cell receptor beta chains below all came from one sample that was sequenced in a study of post-analysis software for immune sequencing data. Study-wide results and caveats: Four or five TRBV segments occurring more often in patients than controls included TRBV5-6, TRBV5-1 and TRBV20-1.

TCR beta libraries were prepared from cDNA with unique molecular identifiers. MiXCR, applied by TCRdb to the PCR reads, yields one record per CDR3 protein. The sample yields 750,000 to 950,000 distinct CDR3 sequences, approximately 53% seen once. Antigens for these TCRs are unknown. Specimen: blood. The receptors were sampled from a girl aged 5 to 17 with multiple sclerosis.

This clonotype was observed a few times. The V and J genes are TRBV9 and TRBJ2-5; 10 bases fit TRBD1. Germline CDR1 is SGDLS and CDR2 is YYNGEE. The CDR3 length is 16 residues. With V trimmed by 0 bases and J by 3 bases, 5 bases remained unmatched. The CDR3 bases are TGTGCCAGCAGCGTAGGAACGGGACAGGGGAAAGAGACCCAGTACTTC. This sequence encodes CASSVGTGQGKETQYF.

This chain links TRBV5-1 with TRBJ1-2; 7 positions match TRBD1. V trimming: 0 bases; J trimming: 9 bases; junction bases outside the gene matches: 8. Per the germline V gene, CDR1 is SGHRS and CDR2 is YFSETQ. The CDR3 is 14 amino acids. CDR3 protein: CASSLGEQGLSYTF. In DNA form, the CDR3 reads TGCGCCAGCAGCTTGGGCGAACAGGGGTTAAGCTACACCTTC.